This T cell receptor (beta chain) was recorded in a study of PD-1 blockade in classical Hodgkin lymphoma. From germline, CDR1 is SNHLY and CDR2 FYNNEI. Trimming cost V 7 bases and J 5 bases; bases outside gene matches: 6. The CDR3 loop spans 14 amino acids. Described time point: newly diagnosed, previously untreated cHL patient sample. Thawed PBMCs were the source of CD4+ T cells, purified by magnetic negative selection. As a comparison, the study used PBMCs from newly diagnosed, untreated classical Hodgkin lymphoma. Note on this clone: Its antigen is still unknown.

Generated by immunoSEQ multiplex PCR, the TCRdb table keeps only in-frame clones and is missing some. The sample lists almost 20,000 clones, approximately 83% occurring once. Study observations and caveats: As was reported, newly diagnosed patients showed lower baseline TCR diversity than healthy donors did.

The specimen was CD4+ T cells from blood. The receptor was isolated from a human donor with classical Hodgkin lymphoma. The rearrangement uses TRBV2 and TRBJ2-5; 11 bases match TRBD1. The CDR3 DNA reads TGTGCCAGCACCAGGACAGGGGGCGCGGAGACCCAGTACTTC. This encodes CASTRTGGAETQYF.